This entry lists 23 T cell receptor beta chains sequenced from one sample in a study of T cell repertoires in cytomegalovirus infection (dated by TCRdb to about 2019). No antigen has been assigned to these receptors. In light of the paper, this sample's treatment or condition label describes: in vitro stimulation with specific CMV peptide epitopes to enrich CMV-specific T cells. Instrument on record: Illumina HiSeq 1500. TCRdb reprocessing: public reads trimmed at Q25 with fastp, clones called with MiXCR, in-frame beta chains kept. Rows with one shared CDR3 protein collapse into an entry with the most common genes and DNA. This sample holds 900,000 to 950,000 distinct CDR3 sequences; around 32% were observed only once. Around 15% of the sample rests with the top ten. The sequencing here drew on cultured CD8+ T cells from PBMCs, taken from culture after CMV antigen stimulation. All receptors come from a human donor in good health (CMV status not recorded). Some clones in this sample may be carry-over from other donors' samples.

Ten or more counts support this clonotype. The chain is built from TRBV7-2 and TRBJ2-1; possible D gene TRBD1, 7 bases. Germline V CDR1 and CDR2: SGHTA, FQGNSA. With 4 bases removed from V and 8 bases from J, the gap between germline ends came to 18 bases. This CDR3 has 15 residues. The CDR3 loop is CASSSGDSSIDEQFF. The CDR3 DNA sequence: TGTGCCAGCAGCTCGGGGGACAGTTCGATAGATGAGCAGTTCTTC.

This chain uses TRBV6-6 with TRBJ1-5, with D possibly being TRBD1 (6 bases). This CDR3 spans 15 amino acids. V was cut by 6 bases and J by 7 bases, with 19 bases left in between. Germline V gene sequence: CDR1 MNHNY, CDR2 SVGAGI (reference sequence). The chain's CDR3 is CASSQNPGVQQPQHF. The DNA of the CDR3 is TGTGCCAGCAGCCAAAATCCAGGGGTACAGCAGCCCCAGCATTTT.

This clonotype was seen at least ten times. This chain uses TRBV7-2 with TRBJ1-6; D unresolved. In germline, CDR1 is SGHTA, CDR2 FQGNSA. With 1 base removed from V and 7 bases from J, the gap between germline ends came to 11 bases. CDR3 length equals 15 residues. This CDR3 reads CASSLDFGFNSPLHF. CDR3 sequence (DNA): TGTGCCAGCAGCTTAGACTTTGGGTTCAATTCACCCCTCCACTTT.

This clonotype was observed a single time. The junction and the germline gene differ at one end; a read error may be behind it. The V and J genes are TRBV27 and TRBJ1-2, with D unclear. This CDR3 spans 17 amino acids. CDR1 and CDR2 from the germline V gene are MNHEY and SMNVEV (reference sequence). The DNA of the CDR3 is TGTGCCAACAGTTTATCCCCTCTGGCCGAATTTAACTATGGCTACACCTTC. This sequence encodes CANSLSPLAEFNYGYTF.

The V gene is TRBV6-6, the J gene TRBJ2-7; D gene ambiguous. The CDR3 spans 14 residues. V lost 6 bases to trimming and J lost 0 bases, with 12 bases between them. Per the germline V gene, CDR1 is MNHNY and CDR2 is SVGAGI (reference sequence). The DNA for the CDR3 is TGTGCCAGCAGCGCGGCCCGGAGCTCCTACGAGCAGTACTTC. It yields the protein CASSAARSSYEQYF.

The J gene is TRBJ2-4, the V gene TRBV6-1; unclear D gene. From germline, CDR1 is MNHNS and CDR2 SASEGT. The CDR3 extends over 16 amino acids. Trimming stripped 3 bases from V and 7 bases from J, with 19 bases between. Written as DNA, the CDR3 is TGTGCCAGCAGTGACCCCCCCAATGGCGTAGGGAACATTCAGTACTTC. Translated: CASSDPPNGVGNIQYF.

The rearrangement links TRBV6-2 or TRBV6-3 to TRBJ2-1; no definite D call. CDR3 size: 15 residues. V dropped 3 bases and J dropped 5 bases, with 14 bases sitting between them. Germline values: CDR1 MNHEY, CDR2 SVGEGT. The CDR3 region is CASSYVRTEHNEQFF. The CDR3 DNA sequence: TGTGCCAGCAGTTATGTTCGGACGGAGCACAATGAGCAGTTCTTC.

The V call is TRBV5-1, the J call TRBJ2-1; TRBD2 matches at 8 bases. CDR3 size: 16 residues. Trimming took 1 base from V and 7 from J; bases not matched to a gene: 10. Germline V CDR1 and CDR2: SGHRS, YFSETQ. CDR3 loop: CASSLPPGGPNNEQFF. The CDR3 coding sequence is TGCGCCAGCAGCTTGCCCCCGGGGGGGCCGAATAATGAGCAGTTCTTC.

CDR3 sequence reads: CTSSLTWDGTYEQYV. DNA of the CDR3: TGTACCAGCAGCTTAACATGGGACGGCACCTACGAGCAGTACGTC. The rearrangement uses TRBV6-2 or TRBV6-3 and TRBJ2-7, with D possibly called TRBD1 or TRBD2 (5 bases each). The CDR3 covers 15 residues. Germline V lookup: CDR1 MNHEY, CDR2 SVGEGT.

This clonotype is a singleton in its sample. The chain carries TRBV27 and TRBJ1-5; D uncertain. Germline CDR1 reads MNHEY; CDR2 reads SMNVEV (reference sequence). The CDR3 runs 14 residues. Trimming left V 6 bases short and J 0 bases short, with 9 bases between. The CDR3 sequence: CASRPLSSNQPQHF. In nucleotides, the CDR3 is TGTGCCAGCAGACCCCTGAGTAGCAATCAGCCCCAGCATTTT.

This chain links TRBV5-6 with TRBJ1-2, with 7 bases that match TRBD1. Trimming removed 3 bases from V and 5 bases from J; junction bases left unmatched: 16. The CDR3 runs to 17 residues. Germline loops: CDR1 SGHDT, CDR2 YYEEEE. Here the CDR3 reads CASSSPFPGQSLYGYTF. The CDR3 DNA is TGTGCCAGCAGCTCCCCCTTCCCGGGACAGAGCCTTTATGGCTACACCTTC.

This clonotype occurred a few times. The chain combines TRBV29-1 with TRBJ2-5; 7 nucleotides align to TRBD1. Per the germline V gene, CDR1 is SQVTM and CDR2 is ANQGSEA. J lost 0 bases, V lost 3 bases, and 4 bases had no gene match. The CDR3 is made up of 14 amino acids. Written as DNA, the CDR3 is TGCAGCGTTGAGGGGACAGTGTACCAAGAGACCCAGTACTTC. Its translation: CSVEGTVYQETQYF.

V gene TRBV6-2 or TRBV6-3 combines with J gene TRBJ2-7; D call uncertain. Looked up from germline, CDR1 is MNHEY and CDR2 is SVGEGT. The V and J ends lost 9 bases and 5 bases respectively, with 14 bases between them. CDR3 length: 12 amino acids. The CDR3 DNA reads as TGTGCCAGTGGTCCCTCGAACCACGAGCAGTACGTC. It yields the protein CASGPSNHEQYV.

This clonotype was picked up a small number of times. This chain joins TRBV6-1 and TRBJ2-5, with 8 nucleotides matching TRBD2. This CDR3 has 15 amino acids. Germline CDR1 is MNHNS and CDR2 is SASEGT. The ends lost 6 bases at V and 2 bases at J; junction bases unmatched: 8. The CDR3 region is CASRRLASPQETQYF. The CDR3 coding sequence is TGTGCCAGCAGACGACTAGCGAGCCCACAAGAGACCCAGTACTTC.

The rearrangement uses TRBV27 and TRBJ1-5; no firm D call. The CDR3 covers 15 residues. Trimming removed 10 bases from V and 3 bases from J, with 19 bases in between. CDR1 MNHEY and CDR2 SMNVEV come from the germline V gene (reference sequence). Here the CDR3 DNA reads TGTGCCATCGCTCCTACTGGGTCCATCAATCAGCCCCAGCATTTT. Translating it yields CAIAPTGSINQPQHF.

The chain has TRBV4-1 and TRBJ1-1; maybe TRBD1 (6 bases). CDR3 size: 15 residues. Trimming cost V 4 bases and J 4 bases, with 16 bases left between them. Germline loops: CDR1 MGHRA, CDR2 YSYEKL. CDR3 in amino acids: CASSPTAGVATEAFF. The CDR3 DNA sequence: TGCGCCAGCAGCCCTACTGCAGGGGTCGCCACTGAAGCTTTCTTT.

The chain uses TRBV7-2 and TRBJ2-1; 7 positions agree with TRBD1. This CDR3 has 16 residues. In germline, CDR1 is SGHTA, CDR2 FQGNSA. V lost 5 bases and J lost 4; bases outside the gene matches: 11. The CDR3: CASSLSTGRFYNEQFF. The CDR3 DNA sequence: TGTGCCAGCAGCCTCTCGACAGGGCGTTTTTACAATGAGCAGTTCTTC.

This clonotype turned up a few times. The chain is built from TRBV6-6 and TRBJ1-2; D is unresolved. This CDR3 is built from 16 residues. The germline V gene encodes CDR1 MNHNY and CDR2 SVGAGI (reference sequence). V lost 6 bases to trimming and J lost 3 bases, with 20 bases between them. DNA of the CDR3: TGTGCCAGCAGCAAAAGTCGGTCTCCCTGGGACTATGGCTACACCTTC. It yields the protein CASSKSRSPWDYGYTF.

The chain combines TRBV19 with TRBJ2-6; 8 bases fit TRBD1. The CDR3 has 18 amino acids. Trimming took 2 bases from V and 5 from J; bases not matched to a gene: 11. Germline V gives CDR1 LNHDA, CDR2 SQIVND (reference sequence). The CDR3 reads CASSILGTGALWANVLTF. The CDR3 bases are TGTGCCAGTAGTATATTAGGGACAGGTGCACTCTGGGCCAACGTCCTGACTTTC.

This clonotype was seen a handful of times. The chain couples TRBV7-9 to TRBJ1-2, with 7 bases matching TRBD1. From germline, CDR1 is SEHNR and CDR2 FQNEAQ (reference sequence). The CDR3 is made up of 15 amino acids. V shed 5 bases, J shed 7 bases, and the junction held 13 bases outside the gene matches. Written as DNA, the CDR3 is TGTGCCAGCAGCCCAGTAGTTCGGACAGGTGGTGGCTACACCTTC. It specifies CASSPVVRTGGGYTF.

As DNA, the CDR3 is TGCAGCGTTGAAGCTAACAAGAACACTGAAGCTTTCTTT. Translated: CSVEANKNTEAFF. The chain is built from TRBV29-1 and TRBJ1-1, with unresolved D. In germline, CDR1 is SQVTM, CDR2 ANQGSEA. This CDR3 is built from 13 residues. V shed 1 base and J shed 1 base, with 7 bases lying between them.

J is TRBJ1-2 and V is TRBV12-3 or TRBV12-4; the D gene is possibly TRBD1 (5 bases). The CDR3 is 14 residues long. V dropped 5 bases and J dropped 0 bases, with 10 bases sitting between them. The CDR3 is CASSISTANYGYTF. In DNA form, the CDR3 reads TGTGCCAGCAGTATCTCGACAGCTAACTATGGCTACACCTTC.

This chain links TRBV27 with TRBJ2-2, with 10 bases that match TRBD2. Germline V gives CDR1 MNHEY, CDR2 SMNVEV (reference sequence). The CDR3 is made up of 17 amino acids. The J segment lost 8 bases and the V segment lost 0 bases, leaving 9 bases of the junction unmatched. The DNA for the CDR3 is TGTGCCAGCAGTTTATCTGCTAGCGGGGGCCTCAGAGGGGAGCTGTTTTTT. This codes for CASSLSASGGLRGELFF.